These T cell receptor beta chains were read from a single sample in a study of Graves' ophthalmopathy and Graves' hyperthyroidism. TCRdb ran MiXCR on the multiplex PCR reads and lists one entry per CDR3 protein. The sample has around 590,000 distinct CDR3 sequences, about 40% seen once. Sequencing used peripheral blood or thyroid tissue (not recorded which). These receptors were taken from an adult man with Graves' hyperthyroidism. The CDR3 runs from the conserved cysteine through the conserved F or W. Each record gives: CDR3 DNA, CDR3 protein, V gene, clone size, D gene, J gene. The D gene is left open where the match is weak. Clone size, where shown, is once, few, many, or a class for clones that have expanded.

TGTGCCAGCAGCACGGGACAGAGCGTACGCGGGCAGTACTTC | CASSTGQSVRGQYF | TRBV6-5 | . | TRBD1 | TRBJ2-7
TGTGCCAGCAGCCCGCAGGGAAGGGTGACCCAGTACTTC | CASSPQGRVTQYF | TRBV7-8 | many | . | TRBJ2-5
TGTGCCAGCAGCCCGCACCGGGACAGGGGCGGTGGCTACACCTTC | CASSPHRDRGGGYTF | TRBV7-8 | many | TRBD1 | TRBJ1-2
TGCAGTGCCGAAAGGACTGAAGCTTTCTTT | CSAERTEAFF | TRBV20-1 | many | . | TRBJ1-1
TGTGCCAGCAGCTTACTAAGCGGAGATACGCAGTATTTT | CASSLLSGDTQYF | TRBV7-9 | . | . | TRBJ2-3
TGCAGCGTTGCGGGAGGGGTTGGTCAGCCCCAGCATTTT | CSVAGGVGQPQHF | TRBV29-1 | . | . | TRBJ1-5
TGCAGCGTCCGGAGAGGGCATACTGAAGCTTTCTTT | CSVRRGHTEAFF | TRBV29-1 | . | . | TRBJ1-1
TGCAGTGCTAGCCCAGGGGCTACCTACGAGCAGTACTTC | CSASPGATYEQYF | TRBV20-1 | many | . | TRBJ2-7
TGTGCCATCAGTGACCTCGGGGAGAGAGGTACGTACGAGCAGTACTTC | CAISDLGERGTYEQYF | TRBV10-3 | many | . | TRBJ2-7
TGCGCCAGCAATGGACCCAACACTGAAGCTTTCTTT | CASNGPNTEAFF | TRBV10-2 | many | . | TRBJ1-1
TGTGCCAGCAGCTTGGGTCCAACTAATGAAAAACTGTTTTTT | CASSLGPTNEKLFF | TRBV7-8 | once | . | TRBJ1-4
TGTGCCAGTAGTCTAATTGCAGGGCAACAGCCCCAGCATTTT | CASSLIAGQQPQHF | TRBV19 | few | . | TRBJ1-5
TGTGCCACCAGCGAGGACAGAACCTACGAGCAGTACTTC | CATSEDRTYEQYF | TRBV15 | many | . | TRBJ2-7
TGCAGCTTGGAGGGACTAGACTTGGACGAGCAGTACTTC | CSLEGLDLDEQYF | TRBV29-1 | . | TRBD2 | TRBJ2-7
TGTGCCACCAGCAGAGTGCGAGCAGACACCGGGGAGCTGTTTTTT | CATSRVRADTGELFF | TRBV15 | many | . | TRBJ2-2
TGTGCCAGCAGCCAGGTGGGACAAGGACGCTACGAGCAGTACTTC | CASSQVGQGRYEQYF | TRBV7-9 | many | . | TRBJ2-7
TGTGCCAGCAGCTTGGCCGTGGAGACCCAGTACTTC | CASSLAVETQYF | TRBV2 | many | . | TRBJ2-5
TGTGCCAGCATCGACATGAGCGGGGGCACAGATACGCAGTATTTT | CASIDMSGGTDTQYF | TRBV2 | . | TRBD2 | TRBJ2-3
TGCGCCAGCAGTGACACAAGCACAGATACGCAGTATTTT | CASSDTSTDTQYF | TRBV10-1 | many | . | TRBJ2-3
TGTGCCAGCAGCTTAGCGGGGTGGGATAGAAAGACCCAGTACTTC | CASSLAGWDRKTQYF | TRBV7-2 | . | . | TRBJ2-5
TGCGCCAGCAGCTTGAGTGCAGGATCGGTGAGGAAACTGTTTTTT | CASSLSAGSVRKLFF | TRBV5-1 | many | . | TRBJ1-4